The T cell receptor (beta chain) under discussion was sequenced for a study of response to subunit inactivated influenza vaccine. Study-wide findings and caveats: Seasonal influenza vaccination, on each occasion, was suggested by the authors to recruit few new T cells.

From the RT-PCR reads, TCRdb called clonotypes with MiXCR, one entry per CDR3 protein. The sample lists about 610,000 distinct CDR3 sequences, 11% to 15% seen once, with roughly 11% in the top ten. The CDR3 length is 15 residues. Germline loops: CDR1 LNHDA, CDR2 SQIVND (reference sequence). Between the trimmed V and J ends, which lost 3 bases and 6 bases, there was a span of 15 bases. As regards this clonotype: Antigen unknown.

This specimen was PBMCs from blood, taken about 12 days after vaccination. The rearrangement links TRBV19 to TRBJ2-1; possible D gene TRBD1, 5 bases. The source is a man aged 45-65 years who received an inactivated influenza vaccine. CDR3 nucleotides: TGTGCCAGTAGTATTAGTGGCAGGGCCAGCAATGAGCAGTTCTTC. Its translation: CASSISGRASNEQFF.